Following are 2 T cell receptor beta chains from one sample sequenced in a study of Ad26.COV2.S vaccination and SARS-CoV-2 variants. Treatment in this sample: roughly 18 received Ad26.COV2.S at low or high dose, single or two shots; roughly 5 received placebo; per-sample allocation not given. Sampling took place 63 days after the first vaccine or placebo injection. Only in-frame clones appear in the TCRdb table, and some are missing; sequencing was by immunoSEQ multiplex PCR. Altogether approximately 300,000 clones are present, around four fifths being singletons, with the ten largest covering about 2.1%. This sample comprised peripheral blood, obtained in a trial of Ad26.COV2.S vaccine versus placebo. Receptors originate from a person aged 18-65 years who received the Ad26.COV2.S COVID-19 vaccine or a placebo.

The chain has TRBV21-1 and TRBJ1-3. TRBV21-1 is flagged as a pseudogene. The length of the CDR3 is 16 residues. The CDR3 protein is CASSKVGSFSGNTIYF. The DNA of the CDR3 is TGTGCCAGCAGCAAAGTAGGCAGTTTCTCTGGAAACACCATATATTTT.

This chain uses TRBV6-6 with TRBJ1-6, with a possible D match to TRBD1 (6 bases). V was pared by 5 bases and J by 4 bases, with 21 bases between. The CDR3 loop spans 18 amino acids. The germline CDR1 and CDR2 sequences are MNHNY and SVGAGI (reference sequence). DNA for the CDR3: TGTGCCAGCAGTCCCACGGGGGGCTCGCGGTATTATAATTCACCCCTCCACTTT. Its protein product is CASSPTGGSRYYNSPLHF.